Listed below are T cell receptor beta chains from one sample, sequenced in a study of T cells after yellow fever vaccination. TCRdb independently ran MiXCR on the 5' RACE reads; one entry per CDR3 protein. The repertoire holds 610,000 or so distinct CDR3 sequences, 9% to 15% seen once, with about 16% in the top ten. The sequenced sample was PBMCs, obtained on the day of the yellow fever booster vaccination. The source is a man in his thirties or forties who received the YFV17D yellow fever vaccine. The CDR3 runs from the conserved cysteine through the conserved F or W. A D gene is named only where the DNA matches it firmly. The listing skips clone size in some rows; elsewhere it reads once, few, many or a size class.

TRBV4-3	TRBJ2-3	.	.	TGCGCCAGCAGCCAAGTCGCCGGGGGCGTTGATACGCAGTATTTT	CASSQVAGGVDTQYF
TRBV25-1	TRBJ1-6	few	.	TGTGCCAGCGCCCCCGGATCCTATAATTCACCCCTCCACTTT	CASAPGSYNSPLHF
TRBV12-3/TRBV12-4	TRBJ2-7	.	TRBD2	TGTGCCAGCAGGGCTAGCGGGACAAGTGAGCAGTACTTC	CASRASGTSEQYF
TRBV19	TRBJ1-2	.	.	TGTGCCAGTAGTATCGCCAGCCGCTATGGCTACACCTTC	CASSIASRYGYTF
TRBV5-1	TRBJ2-5	.	TRBD1	TGCGCCAGCGCAACCGGACAGGGAAACCAAGAGACCCAGTACTTC	CASATGQGNQETQYF
TRBV5-1	TRBJ2-7	.	TRBD2	TGCGCCAGCAGCCCTCTGGCGGGAGGGGGCTCCTACGAGCAGTACTTC	CASSPLAGGGSYEQYF
TRBV28	TRBJ2-7	.	.	TGTGCCAGCCCCCCTCCCTCGGCTCGACCACATAACGAGCAGTACTTC	CASPPPSARPHNEQYF
TRBV7-2	TRBJ2-1	.	TRBD2	TGTGCCAGCAGCCTAGCGGGAGGCCCCTCGAATGAGCAGTTCTTC	CASSLAGGPSNEQFF
TRBV10-3	TRBJ2-7	.	TRBD1	TGTGCCATCAGCTCACAGGGGGATGGCGAGCAGTACTTC	CAISSQGDGEQYF
TRBV20-1	TRBJ2-7	.	.	TGCAGTGCTAGGGGGGCTAGCCAAACCCAGGAGCAGTACTTC	CSARGASQTQEQYF
TRBV3-1	TRBJ1-1	.	.	TGTGCCAGCAGCCAGATGGGGGGTAACACTGAAGCTTTCTTT	CASSQMGGNTEAFF
TRBV11-1	TRBJ2-1	few	TRBD2	TGTGCCAGCAGTGGAATAGGGGCCGATTGGACTAGCTCCCAATACAATGAGCAGTTCTTC	CASSGIGADWTSSQYNEQFF
TRBV7-2	TRBJ2-7	few	TRBD2	TGTGCCAGCAGCTCCAATAGCGGGACCTACGAGCAGTACTTC	CASSSNSGTYEQYF
TRBV12-3/TRBV12-4	TRBJ2-7	few	.	TGTGCCAGCAGTATCCCTCGGGGGGCAACCTACGAGCAGTACTTC	CASSIPRGATYEQYF
TRBV7-9	TRBJ1-6	.	TRBD1	TGTGCCAGCAGCTCCCAACAGGGGGCGATTAATTCACCCCTCCACTTT	CASSSQQGAINSPLHF
TRBV12-3/TRBV12-4	TRBJ2-4	few	TRBD2	TGTGCCAGCAGTTTAGGGGGGGGGGTCCGGGGCATTCAGTACTTC	CASSLGGGVRGIQYF
TRBV5-1	TRBJ2-7	.	TRBD2	TGCGCCAGCAGTCCGGGGGGGACTAGCCCTTCCTACGAGCAGTACTTC	CASSPGGTSPSYEQYF
TRBV6-5	TRBJ2-2	.	.	TGTGCCAGCAGTTACTCGTGGGGGAACACCGGGGAGCTGTTTTTT	CASSYSWGNTGELFF
TRBV20-1	TRBJ2-3	few	.	TGCAGTGCTAGTCGCACAAACACAGATACGCAGTATTTT	CSASRTNTDTQYF
TRBV3-1	TRBJ2-3	.	TRBD2	TGTGCCAGCAGCCTCCTTGGCGGGAGGAACACAGATACGCAGTATTTT	CASSLLGGRNTDTQYF
TRBV27	TRBJ2-1	.	.	TGTGCCTGCGGGGAGTCCGGCAATGAGCAGTTCTTC	CACGESGNEQFF
TRBV29-1	TRBJ2-5	.	.	TGCAGCGTTGACCCAGAAGAGACCCAGTACTTC	CSVDPEETQYF
TRBV29-1	TRBJ1-3	.	.	TGCAGCGTTGATGAACTAGGATCTGGAAACACCATATATTTT	CSVDELGSGNTIYF
TRBV4-2	TRBJ2-5	few	TRBD1	TGTGCCAGCAGCCGGGGACAGGGGGCTGAGACCCAGTACTTC	CASSRGQGAETQYF
TRBV7-8	TRBJ2-1	.	.	TGTGCCAGCAGCTTCAACCCCGTCGCACGGACAGCGACGGGGGATGAGCAGTTCTTC	CASSFNPVARTATGDEQFF
TRBV15	TRBJ2-1	few	TRBD2	TGTGCCTCCACCTTAGGCGGGAGTCTCAACAATGAGCAGTTCTTC	CASTLGGSLNNEQFF
TRBV12-5	TRBJ2-5	few	.	TGTGCTAGTGGTCACGGGGGACTTCAGTACTTC	CASGHGGLQYF
TRBV7-3	TRBJ2-7	many	.	TGTGCAAGCAGCTTAATGGGTGGCGGCTACGAGCAGTACTTC	CASSLMGGGYEQYF
TRBV20-1	TRBJ2-5	.	.	TGCAGTGCTAGGGGCGCGGGAGAGACCCAGTACTTC	CSARGAGETQYF
TRBV7-9	TRBJ2-5	.	.	TGTGCCAGCAGCCAGGTTGGAACCCAAGAGACCCAGTACTTC	CASSQVGTQETQYF
TRBV5-4	TRBJ2-3	.	TRBD2	TGTGCCAGCAGCTTTTCGGCGGGAGGGAACACTGCTACGCAGTATTTT	CASSFSAGGNTATQYF
TRBV30	TRBJ2-1	.	TRBD2	TGTGCCTGGAGTCCGACTAGCGGTGAGCAGTTCTTC	CAWSPTSGEQFF
TRBV20-1	TRBJ2-5	.	.	TGCAGTGCTCAAGGGCCCCAAGAGACCCAGTACTTC	CSAQGPQETQYF
TRBV5-5	TRBJ2-6	.	.	TGTGCCAGCAGCTATACAGGGACTGGGGCCAACGTCCTGACTTTC	CASSYTGTGANVLTF
TRBV9	TRBJ2-3	.	.	TGTGCCAGCAGCGACCAGAATACCCTAAGCACAGATACGCAGTATTTT	CASSDQNTLSTDTQYF
TRBV10-3	TRBJ2-3	.	.	TGTGCCATCAGTGACAGGTACACAGATACGCAGTATTTT	CAISDRYTDTQYF
TRBV30	TRBJ1-1	few	TRBD1	TGTGCCTGGATGTTAACAGGGGGAACTGAAGCTTTCTTT	CAWMLTGGTEAFF
TRBV12-3/TRBV12-4	TRBJ2-7	few	TRBD1	TGTGCCAGCAGTTTAACAGGCAGGGGGCTGGTTTACGAGCAGTACTTC	CASSLTGRGLVYEQYF
TRBV14	TRBJ2-1	few	TRBD1	TGTGCCAGCAGCCAACTTGACTACAGGGGTTCCTACAATGAGCAGTTCTTC	CASSQLDYRGSYNEQFF
TRBV5-1	TRBJ1-2	few	.	TGCGCCAGCAGCCTACAGCTCCGGCAATATGGCTACACCTTC	CASSLQLRQYGYTF
TRBV7-2	TRBJ2-3	.	TRBD1	TGTGCCAGCAGCCGGGACAGGGGGCGGGATACGCAGTATTTT	CASSRDRGRDTQYF
TRBV5-6	TRBJ2-1	.	.	TGTGCCAGCAGCTTCAGGGAAGGTCAGTTCTTC	CASSFREGQFF
TRBV7-2	TRBJ2-1	.	TRBD2	TGTGCCAGCAGTCTACAGGCGGGAGACTCCTACAATGAGCAGTTCTTC	CASSLQAGDSYNEQFF
TRBV10-2	TRBJ2-3	few	.	TGCGCCAGCAAGGCAGGGTCAGCAGATACGCAGTATTTT	CASKAGSADTQYF
TRBV3-1	TRBJ2-7	.	.	TGTGCCAGCAGCCAAGATGGCCTCACCTACGAGCAGTACTTC	CASSQDGLTYEQYF
TRBV20-1	TRBJ2-7	.	TRBD2	TGCAGTGCATGGACTAGCGGGAGGAACGAGCAGTACTTC	CSAWTSGRNEQYF
TRBV20-1	TRBJ2-7	.	TRBD1	TGCAGTGCTTATCGACAGGGTCGGACCTACGAGCAGTACTTC	CSAYRQGRTYEQYF
TRBV29-1	TRBJ1-1	few	.	TGCAGCGTTCGGGGGGGGGATCTTAGGAACACTGAAGCTTTCTTT	CSVRGGDLRNTEAFF
TRBV3-1	TRBJ2-7	.	.	TGTGCCAGCAGCCGCCTGACGGACGAGCAGTACTTC	CASSRLTDEQYF
TRBV4-3	TRBJ2-1	.	.	TGCGCCAGCAGCACCGGGACCGGACTTGGGTACAATGAGCAGTTCTTC	CASSTGTGLGYNEQFF
TRBV5-1	TRBJ2-2	few	TRBD1	TGCGCCAGCAGCTGGCAGGGGGAGAACACCGGGGAGCTGTTTTTT	CASSWQGENTGELFF
TRBV4-1	TRBJ2-7	.	.	TGCGCCAGCAGCCAAGAGGCTAGCTACGAGCAGTACTTC	CASSQEASYEQYF
TRBV7-2	TRBJ2-1	few	.	TGTGCCAGCAGCTTAAGCCCCCAGCGGGCCACCAATGAGCAGTTCTTC	CASSLSPQRATNEQFF
TRBV28	TRBJ2-1	.	TRBD2	TGTGCCAGCAGTCACGGCGGACTAGGCAATGAGCAGTTCTTC	CASSHGGLGNEQFF
TRBV19	TRBJ2-3	few	.	TGTGCCAGTAGTATGAACAGGGTGTCAGATACGCAGTATTTT	CASSMNRVSDTQYF